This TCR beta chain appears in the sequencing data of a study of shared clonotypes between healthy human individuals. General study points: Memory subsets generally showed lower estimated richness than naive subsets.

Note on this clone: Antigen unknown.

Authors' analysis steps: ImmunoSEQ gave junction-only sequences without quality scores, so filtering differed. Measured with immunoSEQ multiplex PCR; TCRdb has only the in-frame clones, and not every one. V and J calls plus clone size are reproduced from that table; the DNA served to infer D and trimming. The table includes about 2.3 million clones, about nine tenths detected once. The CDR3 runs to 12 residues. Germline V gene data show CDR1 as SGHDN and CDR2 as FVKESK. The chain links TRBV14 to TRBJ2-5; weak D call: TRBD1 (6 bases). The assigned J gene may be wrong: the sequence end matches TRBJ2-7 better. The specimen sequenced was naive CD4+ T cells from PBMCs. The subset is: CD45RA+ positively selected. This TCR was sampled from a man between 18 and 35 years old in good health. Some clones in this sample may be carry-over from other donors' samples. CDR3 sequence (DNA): TGTGCCGGACTCAGGGGATTCTACGAGCAGTACTTC. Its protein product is CAGLRGFYEQYF.